The present T cell receptor (beta chain) was sequenced within a study of read filtering for tumor transcriptome and immune sequencing. General observations from the study: Dropping single-read clonotypes raised IR-seq and RNA-seq shared-clonotype correlation.

From around 440 ng of RNA, a library with molecular barcoded alpha/delta and beta/gamma adaptors was made. TCRdb fed the reads into MiXCR, producing one record per CDR3 protein. In the table there are some 40,000 distinct CDR3 sequences, about an eighth of which are singletons. CDR1 and CDR2 (germline): SGHVS, FQNEAQ. The CDR3 has 15 amino acids. V lost 1 base, J lost 4 bases, and 11 bases lay in between. This clonotype was recorded many times. Its antigen is still unknown. The rearrangement uses TRBV7-8 and TRBJ1-5; D ambiguous. The sequence was obtained from a donor at least 40 years old with multiple myeloma. Sequencing was carried out using a population of CD138-negative cells sorted from bone marrow. CDR3 residues: CASSLGGLNNQPQHF. The CDR3 nucleotides read TGTGCCAGCAGCTTAGGAGGGCTTAATAATCAGCCCCAGCATTTT.